One sample yielded the 3 T cell receptor beta chains listed below, sequenced in a study of Tregs in tolerant kidney transplant recipients. Generated by immunoSEQ multiplex PCR, the TCRdb table keeps only in-frame clones and is missing some. This repertoire shows tens of thousands of clones, less than 90% found once; its top ten account for approximately 4.8%. Sequenced material: CD4+ T cells from blood. The receptors stem from a human donor in good health.

This clone appeared a single time. The V and J genes are TRBV6-1 and TRBJ1-1, with TRBD1 matching 7 bases. After removal of 4 bases from V and 0 bases from J, the junction contained 2 bases not matched to a gene. The germline V gene encodes CDR1 MNHNS and CDR2 SASEGT. This CDR3 has 14 residues. CDR3 sequence: CASSADRMNTEAFF. In DNA, the CDR3 is TGTGCCAGCAGTGCGGACAGGATGAACACTGAAGCTTTCTTT.

The gene calls are TRBV19 and TRBJ1-2; weak D call: TRBD1 (5 bases). With 1 base removed from V and 3 bases from J, the gap between germline ends came to 12 bases. This CDR3 has 15 amino acids. The germline V gene has CDR1 LNHDA and CDR2 SQIVND (reference sequence). CDR3 region: CASSIGRGGDYGYTF. In nucleotides, the CDR3 is TGTGCCAGTAGTATAGGGAGGGGCGGGGACTATGGCTACACCTTC.

The chain is built from TRBV2 and TRBJ2-3; D gene unclear. Trimming took off 10 bases at V and 6 bases at J, with 17 bases between the two ends. The germline V gene encodes CDR1 SNHLY and CDR2 FYNNEI. The CDR3 is 13 residues long. This CDR3 reads CATSLEASDTQYF. Here the CDR3 DNA reads TGTGCCACCAGCCTAGAGGCATCGGATACGCAGTATTTT.